The 28 T cell receptor beta chains below were found in one sample sequenced in a study of Graves' ophthalmopathy and Graves' hyperthyroidism. RNA transcripts served as template for amplifying TCR beta CDR3 sequences. Investigators did first-round RT-PCR with HTBI primers, then second-round multiplex PCR. TCRdb processed the multiplex PCR reads anew with MiXCR; each CDR3 protein has one entry. The sample records over 500,000 distinct CDR3 sequences, 20% to 25% being singletons. Specimen: peripheral blood. The receptors were sampled from a woman between 18 and 30 years old with stable Graves' hyperthyroidism. Some clones in this sample may be carry-over from other donors' samples.

The table lists this clonotype with many counts. This chain uses TRBV25-1 with TRBJ2-6; possibly TRBD1 for D (5 bases). Trimming took off 8 bases at V and 0 bases at J, with 11 bases between the two ends. The V gene's germline CDR1 is MGHDK and CDR2 SYGVNS. This CDR3 has 15 amino acids. The CDR3 spells CASEGALSGANVLTF. The CDR3 coding sequence is TGTGCCAGCGAAGGGGCGCTCTCTGGGGCCAACGTCCTGACTTTC.

In its sample, this clonotype was seen many times. In DNA form, the CDR3 reads TGCAGTGCTAAAGTTAACACTGAAGCTTTCTTT. Encoded protein: CSAKVNTEAFF. This chain links TRBV20-1 with TRBJ1-1; D gene uncertain. This CDR3 spans 11 amino acids. CDR1 DFQATT and CDR2 SNEGSKA come from the germline V gene (reference sequence). With 4 bases removed from V and 2 bases from J, the gap between germline ends came to 5 bases.

The table lists this clonotype with a few counts. The rearrangement uses TRBV3-1 and TRBJ2-5, with D perhaps TRBD2 (5 bases). V was clipped by 2 bases and J by 4 bases, with 20 bases between them. The CDR3 covers 17 residues. Per the germline V gene, CDR1 is LGHDT and CDR2 is YNNKEL (reference sequence). The CDR3 DNA reads as TGTGCCAGCAGCCAATCACCCACGGGAACCCGGGGAGAGACCCAGTACTTC. This encodes CASSQSPTGTRGETQYF.

This clonotype was found many times. The junction departs from germline at one end; a sequencing error may be responsible. The chain has TRBV6-4 and TRBJ1-1; possible D gene TRBD1, 5 bases. This CDR3 region has 14 residues. Germline V CDR1 and CDR2: MRHNA, SNTAGT. CDR3 in DNA: TGTGCCAGCAGTTACTCGAGGGGCGACCCTGAAGCTTTCTTT. The encoded protein is CASSYSRGDPEAFF.

This clonotype came up many times. V and J are TRBV19 and TRBJ1-5; 9 nucleotides match TRBD1. The CDR3 length is 15 residues. Losses at the gene ends were 4 bases for V and 4 bases for J; bases not matched to a gene: 5. Germline lookup yields CDR1 LNHDA and CDR2 SQIVND (reference sequence). CDR3: CASSRWGQGNQPQHF. The DNA of the CDR3 is TGTGCCAGTAGTAGGTGGGGACAGGGTAATCAGCCCCAGCATTTT.

The count of this clonotype is one. One base away lies a much larger clone, so this may be a sequencing read error. The genes are TRBV10-1 and TRBJ2-7; D perhaps matches TRBD1 (5 bases). There are 14 residues in the CDR3. Germline assignment: CDR1 WNHNN and CDR2 SYGVQD (reference sequence). The CDR3 sequence: CVSSIGAEPYEQYF. Written as DNA, the CDR3 is TGCGTCAGCAGTATTGGGGCGGAACCCTACGAGCAGTACTTC.

The rearrangement joins TRBV7-8 to TRBJ2-5, with a tentative D call TRBD1 (6 bases). V gave up 2 bases and J gave up 8 bases, with 18 bases separating them. Germline V CDR1 and CDR2: SGHVS, FQNEAQ. The length of the CDR3 is 15 residues. This chain's CDR3 is CASSLPGGRRETQYF. The CDR3 nucleotides are TGTGCCAGCAGCTTACCTGGGGGCCGAAGAGAAACCCAGTACTTC.

Note on this clonotype: A read error may produce the germline difference seen at one junction end. The chain is built from TRBV11-1 and TRBJ2-5; 9 bases are a match to TRBD1. Per germline, CDR1 SGHAT and CDR2 FQDESV (reference sequence). The CDR3 is made up of 13 amino acids. The CDR3 coding sequence is TGTGCCAGCAGCTACAGGGGGCAAGAGACCCGGTACTTC. Encoded protein: CASSYRGQETRYF.

This clonotype showed up many times. This chain links TRBV6-2 or TRBV6-3 with TRBJ2-4; 8 nucleotides line up with TRBD2. The germline CDR1 and CDR2 sequences are MNHEY and SVGEGT. The CDR3 totals 13 residues. J was trimmed by 12 bases and V by 6 bases; bases with no gene match: 10. The CDR3 region has the DNA TGTGCCAGCAGATACCTTAGCGGGGAGGGTCAGTACTTC. Its translation is CASRYLSGEGQYF.

The V and J genes are TRBV4-3 and TRBJ2-7; 7 bases match TRBD1. V lost 4 bases to trimming and J lost 4 bases; unmatched junction nucleotides: 10. This CDR3 spans 15 amino acids. CDR1 LGHNA and CDR2 YSLEER come from the germline V gene. CDR3 in amino acids: CASSPSAGGIYEQYF. Here the CDR3 DNA reads TGCGCCAGCAGCCCCTCGGCAGGGGGTATATACGAGCAGTACTTC.

The sample holds many counts of this clonotype. This rearrangement joins TRBV27 to TRBJ2-5; 8 nucleotides align to TRBD1. Germline V CDR1 and CDR2: MNHEY, SMNVEV (reference sequence). V shed 2 bases, J shed 1 base, and the junction held 3 bases outside the gene matches. The CDR3 consists of 15 residues. Written as DNA, the CDR3 is TGTGCCAGCAGTTTACAGGGGGCCCCCCAAGAGACCCAGTACTTC. Its translation is CASSLQGAPQETQYF.

This clonotype was counted only a few times. This chain joins TRBV3-1 and TRBJ1-1; 7 bases agree with TRBD1. The V and J ends lost 3 bases and 3 bases, in that order; junction bases with no gene match: 7. Germline CDR1 reads LGHDT; CDR2 reads YNNKEL (reference sequence). This CDR3 has 15 residues. CDR3 protein: CASSHRGGLDTEAFF. CDR3 sequence (DNA): TGTGCCAGCAGCCACCGAGGGGGCTTGGACACTGAAGCTTTCTTT.

In this sample, this clonotype turned up many times. The rearrangement uses TRBV12-3 or TRBV12-4 and TRBJ1-2; a possible D gene is TRBD1 (5 bases). This CDR3 has 14 amino acids. V was cut by 6 bases and J by 0 bases, with 11 bases left in between. The chain's CDR3 is CASSGDLTNYGYTF. The CDR3 DNA sequence: TGTGCCAGCAGCGGGGACCTAACTAACTATGGCTACACCTTC.

This clonotype was seen a few times. J is TRBJ2-5 and V is TRBV6-1, with 10 bases matching TRBD2. The CDR3 is 16 residues long. J lost 3 bases, V lost 1 base, and 5 bases had no gene match. The germline V gene encodes CDR1 MNHNS and CDR2 SASEGT. The CDR3 region is CASSEELLAGKETQYF. The DNA for the CDR3 is TGTGCCAGCAGTGAAGAGCTACTAGCGGGAAAAGAGACCCAGTACTTC.

In its sample, this clonotype was seen many times. This chain links TRBV15 with TRBJ1-5; 7 bases are shared with TRBD1. The CDR3 length is 17 residues. Germline-derived CDR1 and CDR2 are LNHNV and YYDKDF (reference sequence). J lost 5 bases, V lost 4 bases, and 14 bases had no gene match. The CDR3 loop is CATSNDGYRGHDQPQHF. CDR3 DNA: TGTGCCACCAGCAACGACGGGTACAGGGGACATGATCAGCCCCAGCATTTT. Complete variable domain (other parts from reference TRBV15 and TRBJ1-5): DAMVIQNPRYQVTQFGKPVTLSCSQTLNHNVMYWYQQKSSQAPKLLFHYYDKDFNNEADTPDNFQSRRPNTSFCFLDIRSPGLGDTAMYLCATSNDGYRGHDQPQHFGDGTRLSIL.

In this sample, this clonotype turned up many times. This chain links TRBV7-2 with TRBJ1-1; 9 bases line up with TRBD1. Germline trimming cut 4 bases from V and 10 bases from J; bases unmatched to any gene: 4. CDR1 is SGHTA, CDR2 FQGNSA, per germline. The CDR3 length is 12 residues. The CDR3 loop reads CASSYLDRGAFF. CDR3 nucleotide sequence: TGTGCCAGCAGCTACTTGGACAGGGGAGCTTTCTTT.

In this sample, this clonotype turned up a few times. The conserved phenylalanine or tryptophan normally closing the CDR3 is absent here, so this likely arose from a read error. The chain uses TRBV4-1 and TRBJ2-2, with a possible D match to TRBD1 (6 bases). Trimming removed 3 bases at V and 4 bases at J, with 12 bases between. CDR1 and CDR2 from the germline V gene are MGHRA and YSYEKL. This CDR3 has 15 residues. The CDR3 DNA follows: TGCGCCAGCAGCCACTTACAGGGTAGCACCGGGGAGCTGTTTCTT. Its translation is CASSHLQGSTGELFL.

This clonotype was counted at least ten times. This chain connects TRBV6-5 to TRBJ1-2; no firm D call. Germline-derived CDR1 and CDR2 are MNHEY and SVGAGI. This CDR3 contains 14 residues. The germline V and J ends were trimmed by 4 bases and 5 bases, with 14 bases remaining between them. CDR3 amino acids: CASSSRASSYGYTF. DNA of the CDR3: TGTGCCAGCAGTTCGCGGGCGAGCTCATATGGCTACACCTTC.

This clonotype was recorded at least ten times. The CDR3 DNA reads as TGCGCCAGCAGCTTAGGGGGCTCGAACACCGGGGAGCTGTTTTTT. Translating it yields CASSLGGSNTGELFF. The gene calls are TRBV5-1 and TRBJ2-2; TRBD1 aligns across 7 bases. The CDR3 is made up of 15 amino acids. Germline CDR1 is SGHRS and CDR2 is YFSETQ. V was pared by 2 bases and J by 0 bases, with 1 base of the junction left unmatched.

This clonotype was seen repeatedly, ten times or more. The V and J genes are TRBV7-2 and TRBJ1-1; D unclear. Germline V CDR1 and CDR2: SGHTA, FQGNSA. The V gene lost 2 bases and the J gene lost 1 base, with 8 bases spanning the gap. The CDR3 runs 14 residues. The CDR3, as DNA: TGTGCCAGCAGCTTACGGTATTCGAACACTGAAGCTTTCTTT. It is translated as CASSLRYSNTEAFF.

This clonotype has at least ten counts. The genes are TRBV5-6 and TRBJ2-5; 9 bases line up with TRBD2. Germline lookup yields CDR1 SGHDT and CDR2 YYEEEE. The CDR3 consists of 15 residues. V lost 0 bases and J lost 5; bases outside the gene matches: 5. This CDR3 is CASSLVAGAGETQYF. For the CDR3, the DNA is TGTGCCAGCAGCTTGGTAGCGGGGGCAGGGGAGACCCAGTACTTC.

In this sample, this clonotype turned up a few times. The gene calls are TRBV11-2 and TRBJ2-5; TRBD1 matches at 7 bases. V gave up 3 bases and J gave up 0 bases; unmatched junction bases: 4. This CDR3 is built from 15 residues. Germline lookup yields CDR1 SGHAT and CDR2 FQNNGV. In DNA form, the CDR3 reads TGTGCCAGCAGCTTTGAACAGGGGTACCAAGAGACCCAGTACTTC. Its translation is CASSFEQGYQETQYF.

At least ten counts were recorded for this clonotype. This rearrangement joins TRBV12-3 or TRBV12-4 to TRBJ1-2; D perhaps matches TRBD1 (6 bases). Trimming took 5 bases from V and 2 from J, leaving 12 bases between them. The CDR3 contains 14 residues. The CDR3 sequence: CASSPEGVNYGYTF. The CDR3 DNA reads as TGTGCCAGCAGTCCCGAGGGGGTCAACTATGGCTACACCTTC.

This clonotype was seen ten or more times. CDR3 region: CASSETDSYGYTF. The CDR3 coding sequence is TGTGCCAGCAGTGAAACGGATAGCTATGGCTACACCTTC. The V call is TRBV2, the J call TRBJ1-2; D ambiguous. The CDR3 is 13 residues long. Trimming removed 2 bases from V and 4 bases from J, with 8 bases in between. Germline CDR1 reads SNHLY; CDR2 reads FYNNEI.

This clonotype was picked up many times. The rearrangement joins TRBV7-9 to TRBJ2-5; the D is unclear. V was trimmed by 5 bases and J by 5 bases, leaving 12 bases between them. The CDR3 sequence is 13 residues long. CDR1 SEHNR and CDR2 FQNEAQ come from the germline V gene (reference sequence). For the CDR3, the DNA is TGTGCCAGCAGCCAATTGCAGACCGAGACCCAGTACTTC. Translated, it gives CASSQLQTETQYF.

The rearrangement joins TRBV28 to TRBJ1-5; tentatively, D is TRBD1 (5 bases). The CDR3 totals 15 residues. The germline V gene has CDR1 MDHEN and CDR2 SYDVKM. Trimming removed 3 bases at V and 7 bases at J, with 16 bases between. The CDR3 DNA follows: TGTGCCAGCAGTTTGCTTCCGGGGCTGATACAGCCCCAGCATTTT. This gives the protein CASSLLPGLIQPQHF. Together with reference TRBV28 and TRBJ1-5, the CDR3 gives the full variable domain: DVKVTQSSRYLVKRTGEKVFLECVQDMDHENMFWYRQDPGLGLRLIYFSYDVKMKEKGDIPEGYSVSREKKERFSLILESASTNQTSMYLCASSLLPGLIQPQHFGDGTRLSIL.

Note on this clonotype: This may come from a read error, since a much larger clone is one base off. The CDR3 end shows no conserved phenylalanine or tryptophan, and so a read error is likely. The chain is built from TRBV27 and TRBJ1-2; D is ambiguous. Germline V gene sequence: CDR1 MNHEY, CDR2 SMNVEV (reference sequence). Trimming stripped 4 bases from V and 6 bases from J, with 15 bases between. The CDR3 consists of 14 residues. CDR3 bases: TGTGCCAGCAGTTCCCAAGGTCGAGGGAATGGCTACACCTCC. Its translation: CASSSQGRGNGYTS.

The chain links TRBV12-5 to TRBJ1-5; TRBD1 is a possible D gene (6 bases). Germline values: CDR1 LGHNT, CDR2 FRNRAP. Trimming left V 3 bases short and J 4 bases short, with 10 bases between. This CDR3 spans 14 amino acids. CDR3 residues: CASGFGGANQPQHF. CDR3 in DNA: TGTGCTAGTGGTTTCGGGGGGGCTAATCAGCCCCAGCATTTT.